The present TCR beta chain was sequenced within a study of blood T cell repertoires in COVID-19. Study-level information: The United States, Italy and Spain provided the acute and convalescent COVID-19 samples.

Method: immunoSEQ multiplex PCR; TCRdb's copy keeps in-frame clones and lacks some. This table has approximately 300,000 clones, roughly 85% appearing once. The CDR3 length is 17 residues. The germline V gene encodes CDR1 SGHRS and CDR2 YFSETQ. The ends were cut back, 6 bases at V and 0 bases at J, with 16 bases in the middle. Cohort placement rested on clinical history that participants reported themselves. Those designated as exposed participants met a COVID-19 case within 2 weeks before study entry. The sample taken for sequencing was PBMCs or T cells enriched from blood (not recorded which). The rearrangement uses TRBV5-1 and TRBJ2-6; TRBD1 might be the D (5 bases). The sequence was obtained from a woman aged 25-40 years who had been exposed to COVID-19. CDR3 region: CASTLAGRNSGANVLTF. The CDR3, as DNA: TGCGCCAGCACATTGGCAGGGCGTAACTCTGGGGCCAACGTCCTGACTTTC.